This T cell receptor (beta chain) was captured by sequencing in a study of T-cell memory formation after mild COVID-19. In the study overall: TCR clustering was largely donor specific. Study-wide results and limits: Cross-reactive memory apparently joined, as some responding clones appeared in pre-infection memory.

In this sample, this clonotype turned up a few times. What it binds is not known. Each CDR3 protein gets one entry after TCRdb re-called the 5' RACE reads with MiXCR. The sample carries roughly 310,000 distinct CDR3 sequences, approximately 16% recorded once. Germline CDR1 is SGHVS and CDR2 is FQNEAQ. With 6 bases clipped from V and 0 bases from J, the junction kept 6 bases outside the gene matches. The CDR3 loop spans 16 amino acids. The receptor's source is a man between 18 and 35 years old who had mild COVID-19 (a few samples of this study predate the infection). Cell type and time point are not known. The chain combines TRBV7-8 with TRBJ2-1; 9 nucleotides line up with TRBD2. The sequenced sample consisted of PBMCs or a T cell subset sorted from them (not recorded which). This chain's CDR3 is CASRLLAGSSYNEQFF. Written as DNA, the CDR3 is TGTGCCAGCAGGCTTCTAGCGGGGAGCTCCTACAATGAGCAGTTCTTC.